Detailed here is one TCR beta chain. What it binds is unknown. This record belongs to a study of T cell responses to AZD1222 COVID-19 vaccine. Study results and caveats: Researchers took repertoire samples only after the peak T cell response had come. Two doses of AZD1222 preceded a rise in Spike-specific TCR breadth and depth. Distributed over spike, vaccine-associated CD4 TCRs predominated at 160-218 and 743-854. Nearly half of spike-specific TCRs reportedly go after variant regions that carry no mutations.

Using immunoSEQ multiplex PCR, the repertoire was profiled, and TCRdb retains in-frame clones only, with some absent. Altogether fewer than 180,000 clones are present, roughly 92% being singletons, with the ten largest covering around 1.3%. The TCR comes from an adult in good health. Source: peripheral blood, taken on day 0 of AZD1222 vaccination.

CDR3: CASSRQGNQPQHF. CDR3 coding DNA: TGTGCCAGTAGCCGACAGGGAAATCAGCCCCAGCATTTT. The chain carries TRBV19 and TRBJ1-5, with TRBD1 matching over 7 bases. The CDR3 contains 13 residues. Trimming took 6 bases from V and 4 from J; bases not matched to a gene: 3. The germline CDR1 and CDR2 sequences are LNHDA and SQIVND (reference sequence).